A selection of T cell receptor beta chains follows, all from one sample in a study of shared clonotypes between healthy human individuals. TCRdb keeps only in-frame clones here, not all; method: immunoSEQ multiplex PCR. The sample includes around 1.9 million clones, just under 95% seen only once; the top ten take approximately 1.7%. What was sequenced was naive CD8+ T cells from PBMCs. Every receptor here comes from a man younger than 30 in good health. Some clones in this sample may be carry-over from other donors' samples. CDR3s include the opening cysteine and the closing phenylalanine or tryptophan. Fields, in order: J gene, clone size, D gene, V gene, CDR3 length, CDR3 protein, CDR3 DNA. A D gene is named only where the DNA matches it firmly. Part of the rows lack a size; the others show once, few, many or a class for expanded clones.

>TRBJ2-1|.|TRBD2|TRBV19|15
CASSISSGGHNEQFF
TGTGCCAGTAGTATCAGTAGCGGGGGCCACAATGAGCAGTTCTTC
>TRBJ2-3|.|.|TRBV19|13
CASSIVHTDTQYF
TGTGCCAGTAGTATAGTCCACACAGATACGCAGTATTTT
>TRBJ2-5|.|.|TRBV9|15
CASSVKGSGQETQYF
TGTGCCAGCAGCGTAAAAGGTAGCGGCCAAGAGACCCAGTACTTC
>TRBJ2-1|.|TRBD2|TRBV27|16
CASSLSWGAGGHEQFF
TGTGCCAGCAGTTTATCGTGGGGAGCGGGAGGCCATGAGCAGTTCTTC
>TRBJ2-1|.|TRBD1|TRBV15|15
CATSSRTGMKDEQFF
TGTGCCACCAGCAGTAGGACAGGGATGAAGGATGAGCAGTTCTTC
>TRBJ1-1|.|.|TRBV16|13
CASSLDPNTEAFF
TGTGCCAGCAGCCTGGACCCGAACACTGAAGCTTTCTTT
>TRBJ1-2|.|.|TRBV4-1|15
CASSAIGGTVYGYTF
TGCGCCAGCAGCGCGATCGGGGGGACGGTCTATGGCTACACCTTC
>TRBJ2-1|once|.|TRBV9|16
CASSVEERQINNEQFF
TGTGCCAGCAGCGTAGAAGAGCGGCAGATTAACAATGAGCAGTTCTTC
>TRBJ2-1|.|.|TRBV19|15
CASRPGGFFANEQFF
TGTGCCAGTAGGCCAGGGGGGTTTTTTGCGAATGAGCAGTTCTTC
>TRBJ1-3|.|TRBD1|TRBV6-5|14
CASSFDRGGNTIYF
TGTGCCAGCAGTTTCGACAGGGGTGGAAACACCATATATTTT
>TRBJ2-7|.|TRBD2|TRBV7-9|15
CASSPAGTSFYEQYF
TGTGCCAGCAGCCCCGCCGGGACTAGCTTCTACGAGCAGTACTTC
>TRBJ1-1|.|TRBD1|TRBV19|14
CASRLDRGPGEAFF
TGTGCCAGTAGATTGGACAGGGGGCCAGGTGAAGCTTTCTTT
>TRBJ2-7|once|TRBD2|TRBV28|17
CASSLQLLADSSYEQYF
TGTGCCAGCAGTTTACAACTACTAGCGGATAGCTCCTACGAGCAGTACTTC
>TRBJ2-5|.|.|TRBV7-9|12
CASSLAQETQYF
TGTGCCAGCAGCTTAGCACAGGAGACCCAGTACTTC
>TRBJ2-5|.|TRBD1|TRBV7-9|15
CASSLGTGGGETQYF
TGTGCCAGCAGCTTGGGGACAGGGGGAGGAGAGACCCAGTACTTC
>TRBJ1-1|.|.|TRBV27|17
CASSLSTAYKSYTEAFF
TGTGCCAGCAGTTTATCAACAGCTTACAAGTCATACACTGAAGCTTTCTTT
>TRBJ2-1|once|.|TRBV28|14
CASRDSGNYNEQFF
TGTGCCAGCAGGGACAGCGGCAACTACAATGAGCAGTTCTTC
>TRBJ1-4|.|.|TRBV7-9|13
CASSWEDNEKLFF
TGTGCCAGCAGCTGGGAAGATAATGAAAAACTGTTTTTT
>TRBJ2-1|.|TRBD1|TRBV29-1|13
CSVVRTGDNEQFF
TGCAGCGTTGTCAGGACAGGGGACAATGAGCAGTTCTTC
>TRBJ1-2|.|.|TRBV7-9|14
CASSSSQGRYGYTF
TGTGCCAGCAGCTCCTCCCAAGGGAGGTATGGCTACACCTTC
>TRBJ2-1|once|TRBD2|TRBV7-9|16
CASSFPSGRPEGEQFF
TGTGCCAGCAGCTTTCCAAGCGGGAGGCCCGAGGGGGAGCAGTTCTTC
>TRBJ1-5|.|.|TRBV28|14
CASRQDGRNQPQHF
TGTGCCAGCAGGCAGGACGGGCGCAATCAGCCCCAGCATTTT
>TRBJ1-5|.|.|TRBV28|15
CASSLDRDSNQPQHF
TGTGCCAGCAGTTTAGACAGAGATAGCAATCAGCCCCAGCATTTT
>TRBJ1-2|.|.|TRBV20-1|11
CSLTPKRGYTF
TGCAGTCTAACTCCCAAACGGGGCTACACCTTC
>TRBJ2-1|.|TRBD1|TRBV27|15
CASSWETGGHNEQFF
TGTGCCAGCAGTTGGGAGACAGGGGGGCACAATGAGCAGTTCTTC
>TRBJ2-1|.|TRBD1|TRBV11-2|15
CASSRPTGGENEQFF
TGTGCCAGCAGCCGACCGACAGGGGGGGAAAATGAGCAGTTCTTC
>TRBJ2-3|once|.|TRBV9|12
CASSEGRNTQYF
TGTGCCAGCAGCGAGGGTCGGAATACGCAGTATTTT
>TRBJ1-1|.|TRBD1|TRBV27|18
CASSLVRDRGPRLSEAFF
TGTGCCAGCAGTTTAGTTCGGGACAGGGGGCCCCGGCTGTCGGAAGCTTTCTTT
>TRBJ2-5|.|.|TRBV7-9|15
CASSSPWVGQETQYF
TGTGCCAGCAGCTCCCCATGGGTGGGGCAAGAGACCCAGTACTTC
>TRBJ2-3|once|TRBD2|TRBV7-9|18
CASSLLLAGGDSTDTQYF
TGTGCCAGCAGCTTACTTCTAGCGGGAGGGGATAGCACAGATACGCAGTATTTT
>TRBJ1-1|.|TRBD1|TRBV28|15
CASSLMDRAGTEAFF
TGTGCCAGCAGTTTAATGGACAGGGCTGGAACTGAAGCTTTCTTT
>TRBJ2-3|.|.|TRBV7-6|15
CASSLGIDPTDTQYF
TGTGCCAGCAGCTTAGGGATAGACCCCACAGATACGCAGTATTTT
>TRBJ2-7|.|TRBD2|TRBV27|15
CASSMTSGRSYEQYF
TGTGCCAGCAGTATGACTAGCGGCCGTTCCTACGAGCAGTACTTC
>TRBJ2-7|few|.|TRBV5-4|13
CASSLNRAYEQYF
TGTGCCAGCAGCTTGAACAGGGCCTACGAGCAGTACTTC
>TRBJ1-5|.|TRBD1|TRBV9|18
CASSAPRGQKLGDQPQHF
TGTGCCAGCAGCGCTCCCAGGGGGCAGAAATTGGGGGATCAGCCCCAGCATTTT
>TRBJ2-5|.|.|TRBV7-9|15
CASSLTDSQLQTQYF
TGTGCCAGCAGCTTGACCGACAGTCAGCTTCAGACCCAGTACTTC
>TRBJ1-5|.|.|TRBV6-5|13
CACRPGQNQPQHF
TGTGCCTGCCGCCCCGGGCAGAATCAGCCCCAGCATTTT
>TRBJ2-7|.|TRBD2|TRBV13|13
CASSPGGNYEQYF
TGTGCCAGCAGCCCGGGGGGGAACTACGAGCAGTACTTC
>TRBJ2-7|.|TRBD2|TRBV19|15
CASSIPPRGNYEQYF
TGTGCCAGTAGTATCCCGCCGCGGGGGAACTACGAGCAGTACTTC
>TRBJ1-1|.|.|TRBV25-1|16
CASSESGKGMFAEAFF
TGTGCCAGCAGTGAATCTGGTAAAGGGATGTTCGCTGAAGCTTTCTTT
>TRBJ1-1|.|.|TRBV4-2|14
CASSQRESGTEAFF
TGTGCCAGCAGCCAAAGAGAGTCGGGCACTGAAGCTTTCTTT
>TRBJ1-5|few|.|TRBV27|14
CASSGIGRNQPQHF
TGTGCCAGCAGTGGTATAGGACGTAATCAGCCCCAGCATTTT
>TRBJ2-7|.|TRBD2|TRBV6-1|16
CASSVPGLARSYEQYF
TGTGCCAGCAGTGTCCCGGGACTAGCGAGGTCCTACGAGCAGTACTTC
>TRBJ1-1|.|.|TRBV5-6|15
CASSSLPGARTEAFF
TGTGCCAGCAGCTCTCTACCGGGGGCGAGGACTGAAGCTTTCTTT